This is a list of T cell receptor beta chains from one sample in a study of shared clonotypes between healthy human individuals. Only in-frame clones appear in the TCRdb table, and some are missing; sequencing was by immunoSEQ multiplex PCR. The sample consists of roughly 2.4 million clones, approximately 96% of them appearing once. The sequenced material came from naive CD4+ T cells sorted from blood. Receptors were obtained from a man between 18 and 35 years old in good health. Both conserved end residues are part of each CDR3. The order of the fields is clone size, V gene, J gene, D gene, CDR3 protein, CDR3 DNA. D genes are given only for firm matches. The size field is filled for only some rows; it gives once, few, many or a size class.

clone size: NA
V gene: TRBV5-5
J gene: TRBJ2-3
D gene: TRBD1
CDR3 protein: CASSLARQGADTQYF
CDR3 DNA: TGTGCCAGCAGCTTGGCCCGACAGGGGGCAGATACGCAGTATTTT

clone size: NA
V gene: TRBV11-2
J gene: TRBJ1-1
D gene: TRBD1
CDR3 protein: CASISWTGENTEAFF
CDR3 DNA: TGTGCCAGCATCAGCTGGACAGGAGAGAACACTGAAGCTTTCTTT

clone size: NA
V gene: TRBV10-3
J gene: TRBJ2-3
D gene: NA
CDR3 protein: CAISEGGGDIPDTQYF
CDR3 DNA: TGTGCCATCAGTGAGGGGGGGGGCGATATCCCAGATACGCAGTATTTT

clone size: once
V gene: TRBV6-1
J gene: TRBJ2-1
D gene: TRBD1
CDR3 protein: CASTWTGVAGEQFF
CDR3 DNA: TGTGCCAGCACCTGGACAGGGGTGGCGGGTGAGCAGTTCTTC

clone size: NA
V gene: TRBV11-2
J gene: TRBJ1-3
D gene: TRBD1
CDR3 protein: CASSQDRKGNTIYF
CDR3 DNA: TGTGCCAGCAGCCAGGACAGGAAAGGAAACACCATATATTTT

clone size: once
V gene: TRBV19
J gene: TRBJ1-5
D gene: TRBD1
CDR3 protein: CASTLGQQNQPQHF
CDR3 DNA: TGTGCCAGTACCTTGGGACAGCAAAATCAGCCCCAGCATTTT

clone size: NA
V gene: TRBV11-2
J gene: TRBJ1-5
D gene: NA
CDR3 protein: CASSLDGQGNQPQHF
CDR3 DNA: TGTGCCAGCAGCTTAGATGGGCAGGGCAATCAGCCCCAGCATTTT

clone size: NA
V gene: TRBV30
J gene: TRBJ2-7
D gene: TRBD1
CDR3 protein: CAWSPDRHHEQYF
CDR3 DNA: TGTGCCTGGAGTCCGGACAGGCACCACGAGCAGTACTTC

clone size: NA
V gene: TRBV6-4
J gene: TRBJ1-6
D gene: TRBD1
CDR3 protein: CASSEQGGSPLHF
CDR3 DNA: TGTGCCAGCAGTGAGCAGGGGGGATCACCCCTCCACTTT

clone size: few
V gene: TRBV30
J gene: TRBJ1-2
D gene: NA
CDR3 protein: CAWAAGRQFYGYTF
CDR3 DNA: TGTGCCTGGGCCGCTGGGAGGCAGTTTTATGGCTACACCTTC

clone size: NA
V gene: TRBV4-1
J gene: TRBJ2-4
D gene: NA
CDR3 protein: CASSHGLTAGDKNIQYF
CDR3 DNA: TGCGCCAGCAGCCACGGATTGACAGCAGGGGACAAAAACATTCAGTACTTC

clone size: NA
V gene: TRBV2
J gene: TRBJ2-3
D gene: NA
CDR3 protein: CASSVASGTDTQYF
CDR3 DNA: TGTGCCAGCAGTGTGGCTAGCGGCACAGATACGCAGTATTTT

clone size: NA
V gene: TRBV28
J gene: TRBJ1-5
D gene: TRBD1
CDR3 protein: CASSLGWDRAFQPQHF
CDR3 DNA: TGTGCCAGCAGTTTAGGGTGGGACAGGGCCTTTCAGCCCCAGCATTTT